Presented here are 20 T cell receptor beta chains from one specimen sequenced in a study of early T cells in non-severe SARS-CoV-2 infection. TCRdb passed the 5' RACE reads through MiXCR, listing each CDR3 protein once. The sample records about 60,000 distinct CDR3 sequences, under 15% being singletons. The sequencing sample was made of whole blood. The receptors stem from an adult who was a healthcare worker with PCR-confirmed SARS-CoV-2 infection or an uninfected control (not recorded which).

This clonotype has ten or more counts. This chain links TRBV12-3 or TRBV12-4 with TRBJ2-5, with D hard to call. CDR3 size: 13 residues. The V and J ends lost 6 bases and 1 base respectively, with 9 bases between them. CDR3: CASRKQGQETQYF. The CDR3 DNA reads as TGTGCCAGCAGGAAACAAGGCCAAGAGACCCAGTACTTC.

This clonotype was seen many times. The rearrangement joins TRBV18 to TRBJ1-1; TRBD1 matches at 11 bases. This CDR3 has 16 amino acids. V dropped 3 bases and J dropped 3; count of bases not matched to a gene: 6. Germline V lookup: CDR1 KGHSH, CDR2 LQKENI. The chain's CDR3 is CASSPRTGGLDTEAFF. The DNA for the CDR3 is TGTGCCAGCTCACCCCGGACAGGGGGCCTGGACACTGAAGCTTTCTTT. The full variable domain, its missing parts supplied by reference TRBV18 and TRBJ1-1, is NAGVMQNPRHLVRRRGQEARLRCSPMKGHSHVYWYRQLPEEGLKFMVYLQKENIIDESGMPKERFSAEFPKEGPSILRIQQVVRGDSAAYFCASSPRTGGLDTEAFFGQGTRLTVV.

This clonotype occurred a few times. This chain joins TRBV7-6 and TRBJ2-5, with 7 bases fitting TRBD1. The V gene's germline CDR1 is SGHVS and CDR2 FNYEAQ. This CDR3 contains 14 residues. The ends lost 6 bases at V and 2 bases at J; junction bases unmatched: 6. CDR3 region: CASSRGQIQETQYF. CDR3 DNA sequence: TGTGCCAGCAGTAGGGGACAGATACAAGAGACCCAGTACTTC.

This clonotype was seen only a few times. The V call is TRBV28, the J call TRBJ2-7; D possibly corresponds to TRBD1 (6 bases). V dropped 10 bases and J dropped 7 bases, with 17 bases sitting between them. The CDR3 covers 12 residues. The germline V gene encodes CDR1 MDHEN and CDR2 SYDVKM. CDR3: CATTGIAGEQYF. The CDR3 DNA sequence: TGTGCCACCACAGGGATCGCCGGGGAGCAGTACTTC.

The CDR3 loop reads CASSHPGKVEFYTF. The CDR3 DNA sequence: TGTGCCAGCAGTCACCCGGGAAAGGTGGAGTTTTACACCTTC. The rearrangement joins TRBV25-1 to TRBJ1-2; no firm D call. Germline V gene data show CDR1 as MGHDK and CDR2 as SYGVNS. This CDR3 spans 14 amino acids. Deletions cut 5 bases from V and 11 bases from J, with 21 bases between.

In the case of this clonotype: This sequence may be a read error, since a much larger clone differs from it by one base. The chain recombines TRBV7-9 with TRBJ1-4; 9 nucleotides align to TRBD1. Unmatched junction bases numbered 4, after V lost 7 bases and J lost 4 bases. The CDR3 spans 14 residues. The germline V gene has CDR1 SEHNR and CDR2 FQNEAQ (reference sequence). The CDR3, as DNA: TGTGCCAGCACCGGGACAGGGCTTAATGAAAAACTGTTTTTT. Protein product: CASTGTGLNEKLFF.

This clonotype was counted only a few times. The chain couples TRBV20-1 to TRBJ2-3, with 12 positions matching TRBD2. The V and J ends lost 4 bases and 3 bases, in that order; junction bases with no gene match: 5. The CDR3 spans 15 residues. Germline lookup yields CDR1 DFQATT and CDR2 SNEGSKA (reference sequence). Here the CDR3 DNA reads TGCAGTGCTACAACTAGCGGGAGGAGGACAGATACGCAGTATTTT. The encoded protein is CSATTSGRRTDTQYF.

This clonotype appeared many times. CDR3 nucleotide sequence: TGTGCCAGCAGCTCGGGACTAGTGGCTGGGGAGCTGTTTTTT. Encoded protein: CASSSGLVAGELFF. The chain recombines TRBV7-2 with TRBJ2-2; TRBD2 matches 8 bases. CDR1 SGHTA and CDR2 FQGNSA come from the germline V gene. The CDR3 sequence is 14 residues long. Trimming removed 4 bases from V and 8 bases from J; junction bases left unmatched: 6.

This clonotype was seen many times. The chain recombines TRBV7-8 with TRBJ1-1; D ambiguous. Trimming stripped 1 base from V and 1 base from J, with 7 bases between. Per germline, CDR1 SGHVS and CDR2 FQNEAQ. The CDR3 totals 14 residues. The CDR3 DNA sequence: TGTGCCAGCAGCTTAGAGTTACGGAACACTGAAGCTTTCTTT. Translated, it gives CASSLELRNTEAFF.

In its sample, this clonotype was seen many times. Here the CDR3 reads CASSPEQGGYEQYF. CDR3 nucleotides: TGTGCCAGCTCACCGGAGCAGGGGGGTTACGAGCAGTACTTC. The rearrangement joins TRBV18 to TRBJ2-7; tentatively, D is TRBD1 (7 bases). This CDR3 comprises 14 residues. Germline CDR1 reads KGHSH; CDR2 reads LQKENI. V was trimmed by 3 bases and J by 4 bases, leaving 13 bases between them.

This clonotype was seen many times. The rearrangement joins TRBV28 to TRBJ2-2; 10 bases agree with TRBD2. Germline V gives CDR1 MDHEN, CDR2 SYDVKM. The J segment lost 1 base and the V segment lost 6 bases, leaving 5 bases of the junction unmatched. This CDR3 contains 16 residues. The CDR3 reads CASRSGLALNTGELFF. The CDR3 bases are TGTGCCAGCAGATCGGGACTAGCGTTGAACACCGGGGAGCTGTTTTTT.

The table lists this clonotype with many counts. The chain carries TRBV3-1 and TRBJ1-5; D gene uncertain. The V end lost 0 bases, the J end lost 7 bases, and 7 bases lay between the germline ends. The length of the CDR3 is 13 residues. The germline V gene has CDR1 LGHDT and CDR2 YNNKEL (reference sequence). This chain's CDR3 is CASSQDQWQPQHF. The CDR3 DNA sequence: TGTGCCAGCAGCCAAGATCAGTGGCAGCCCCAGCATTTT.

This clonotype came up a few times. This chain links TRBV10-1 with TRBJ2-5, with D possibly called TRBD1 or TRBD2 (5 bases each). CDR3 size: 15 residues. The ends were cut back, 3 bases at V and 1 base at J, with 12 bases in the middle. The germline CDR1 and CDR2 sequences are WNHNN and SYGVQD (reference sequence). DNA of the CDR3: TGCGCCAGCAGTGACCACGGGACCCTCCAAGAGACCCAGTACTTC. Protein product: CASSDHGTLQETQYF.

This clonotype was observed a few times. An end of the junction differs from the germline gene, which may be a read error. The chain carries TRBV19 and TRBJ2-4, with 7 bases identical to TRBD1. Looked up from germline, CDR1 is LNHDA and CDR2 is SQIVND (reference sequence). The length of the CDR3 is 13 residues. The CDR3 DNA follows: TGTGCCAGTAGTGTAGACAGGGAAGGCATTCAGTACTTC. This sequence encodes CASSVDREGIQYF.

The chain combines TRBV6-6 with TRBJ2-6; 12 bases are shared with TRBD2. With V trimmed by 4 bases and J by 2 bases, 3 bases remained unmatched. The CDR3 length is 17 residues. Germline CDR1 and CDR2: MNHNY and SVGAGI (reference sequence). CDR3 sequence: CASSLTSGSAGANVLTF. In nucleotides, the CDR3 is TGTGCCAGCAGTTTGACTAGCGGGAGTGCTGGGGCCAACGTCCTGACTTTC.

This clonotype occurred many times. The chain employs TRBV3-1 and TRBJ2-7; 12 bases are shared with TRBD2. V lost 4 bases to trimming and J lost 4 bases; unmatched junction nucleotides: 5. Germline V lookup: CDR1 LGHDT, CDR2 YNNKEL (reference sequence). The CDR3 is 15 amino acids. The CDR3 is CASSPTSGRRYEQYF. CDR3 bases: TGTGCCAGCAGCCCGACTAGCGGGAGAAGGTACGAGCAGTACTTC.

The table lists this clonotype with a few counts. The gene calls are TRBV2 and TRBJ1-6; weak D call: TRBD1 (5 bases). This CDR3 has 14 amino acids. Trimming removed 0 bases from V and 10 bases from J, with 10 bases in between. Germline-derived CDR1 and CDR2 are SNHLY and FYNNEI. In nucleotides, the CDR3 is TGTGCCAGCAGTGAAGCGCTTGGGACCTCACCCCTCCACTTT. Its protein product is CASSEALGTSPLHF.

The V and J genes are TRBV20-1 and TRBJ1-2; 7 bases fit TRBD1. Germline loops: CDR1 DFQATT, CDR2 SNEGSKA (reference sequence). The junction had 9 bases not matched to a gene; V was cut back by 0 bases and J by 5 bases. CDR3 size: 15 residues. CDR3 sequence (DNA): TGCAGTGCTAGAGACGAGGGGGCGACCCTATATGGCTACACCTTC. Translation: CSARDEGATLYGYTF.

This clonotype was found a few times. The chain links TRBV20-1 to TRBJ2-7, with a tentative D call TRBD1 (6 bases). Germline V gene sequence: CDR1 DFQATT, CDR2 SNEGSKA (reference sequence). The CDR3 runs 13 residues. V was cut by 3 bases and J by 1 base, with 10 bases left in between. The CDR3 is CSASPGASYEQYF. DNA of the CDR3: TGCAGTGCTAGCCCAGGGGCTTCCTACGAGCAGTACTTC.

This clonotype has more than one count but fewer than ten. J is TRBJ1-4 and V is TRBV19, with TRBD1 matching 7 bases. Germline-derived CDR1 and CDR2 are LNHDA and SQIVND (reference sequence). This CDR3 spans 14 amino acids. J lost 5 bases, V lost 4 bases, and 4 bases had no gene match. The CDR3 is CASSTTGTNEKLFF. The CDR3 DNA is TGTGCCAGTAGTACGACAGGGACCAATGAAAAACTGTTTTTT.